The entry below describes one TCR beta chain. 13 Jbeta primers and 60 Vbeta primers were used for the PCR. Clones were read by immunoSEQ multiplex PCR, and TCRdb kept only the in-frame ones, dropping some. The repertoire consists of roughly 190,000 clones, with 81% occurring once and the leading ten covering 1.5% to 2%. This sample was taken from a study of cytomegalovirus exposure and HLA in healthy donors. Germline-derived CDR1 and CDR2 are SGHAT and FQNNGV. Losses at the gene ends were 2 bases for V and 4 bases for J; bases not matched to a gene: 2. The CDR3 has 14 amino acids. Sequencing was carried out using PBMCs. This clonotype was sampled from a man between 18 and 29 years old in good health and CMV-seronegative. V usage is TRBV11-2 and J usage is TRBJ1-3; 7 bases align to TRBD1. This CDR3 is CASSLLGGGNTIYF. CDR3 bases: TGTGCCAGCAGCTTACTAGGGGGCGGAAACACCATATATTTT.